Below, 26 T cell receptor beta chains from the same sample are listed, as sequenced in a study of OX40 agonist ivuxolimab in advanced cancers. Generated by immunoSEQ multiplex PCR, the TCRdb table keeps only in-frame clones and is missing some. This table has nearly 80,000 clones, about 91% appearing once. This specimen was CD4+ or CD8+ T cells sorted from blood, taken in a trial of the OX40 agonist ivuxolimab. The receptors were sampled from an adult with an advanced solid tumor such as melanoma, head and neck, liver or kidney cancer.

This chain links TRBV5-1 with TRBJ2-3; the D is unclear. V gave up 1 base and J gave up 1 base, with 10 bases separating them. Germline values: CDR1 SGHRS, CDR2 YFSETQ. This CDR3 is built from 15 residues. Written as DNA, the CDR3 is TGCGCCAGCAGCTTGTTAGGTCTCGGCACAGATACGCAGTATTTT. It is translated as CASSLLGLGTDTQYF.

This clone is a singleton in its sample. CDR3 sequence (DNA): TGCAGCGTTGGACCGAAGAACACCGGGGAGCTGTTTTTT. It encodes CSVGPKNTGELFF. The genes are TRBV29-1 and TRBJ2-2, with unresolved D. The V end was cut by 4 bases, the J end by 1 base, with 7 bases between. There are 13 residues in the CDR3. The germline V gene has CDR1 SQVTM and CDR2 ANQGSEA.

This sequence joins TRBV28 and TRBJ1-2; TRBD1 might be the D (5 bases). V was clipped by 7 bases and J by 0 bases, with 15 bases between them. The CDR3 extends over 15 amino acids. The germline gives CDR1 MDHEN, CDR2 SYDVKM. The DNA of the CDR3 is TGTGCCAGCACCGTGGGGGGGGTAGCTAACTATGGCTACACCTTC. This sequence encodes CASTVGGVANYGYTF.

The DNA for the CDR3 is TGTGCCAGCAGTTACGGACAGGGGGCCACGAACTATGGCTACACCTTC. Encoded protein: CASSYGQGATNYGYTF. The chain recombines TRBV6-5 with TRBJ1-2, with TRBD1 matching 11 bases. The V gene end was trimmed by 2 bases and the J gene end by 2 bases; junction bases not matched to a gene: 4. Germline V lookup: CDR1 MNHEY, CDR2 SVGAGI. The CDR3 spans 16 residues.

This clone was seen once. This chain connects TRBV5-5 to TRBJ2-2; D uncertain. The CDR3 runs to 17 residues. Germline V CDR1 and CDR2: SGHKS, YYEKEE (reference sequence). Trimming removed 4 bases at V and 0 bases at J, with 16 bases between. CDR3 nucleotide sequence: TGTGCCAGCAGCCGTGCTAAAACCCCTACGAACACCGGGGAGCTGTTTTTT. This encodes CASSRAKTPTNTGELFF.

This sequence joins TRBV5-1 and TRBJ2-7; a possible D gene is TRBD2 (5 bases). This CDR3 region has 15 residues. Trimming shortened V by 0 bases and J by 7 bases, and 17 bases separated the two germline ends. CDR1 and CDR2 (germline): SGHRS, YFSETQ. CDR3 in DNA: TGCGCCAGCAGCTTGGAGGCCGGGGTGAAGAGTGAGCAGTACTTC. Amino acid sequence: CASSLEAGVKSEQYF.

This rearrangement joins TRBV25-1 to TRBJ2-7; 8 bases match TRBD2. The V and J ends lost 3 bases and 3 bases, in that order; junction bases with no gene match: 13. The CDR3 spans 17 residues. CDR1 and CDR2 from the germline V gene are MGHDK and SYGVNS. The CDR3: CASSDPIRSGSNYEQYF. The DNA of the CDR3 is TGTGCCAGCAGTGACCCTATAAGGAGCGGGAGTAACTACGAGCAGTACTTC.

The gene calls are TRBV6-6 and TRBJ1-2; D is perhaps TRBD1 (6 bases). Germline values: CDR1 MNHNY, CDR2 SVGAGI (reference sequence). The CDR3 is 13 residues long. The germline V and J ends were trimmed by 8 bases and 7 bases, with 17 bases remaining between them. The CDR3 is CASCRQVRGGYTF. CDR3 bases: TGTGCCAGCTGCCGACAGGTTCGGGGTGGCTACACCTTC.

The gene calls are TRBV11-2 and TRBJ1-1, with 10 bases matching TRBD1. The CDR3 has 16 residues. Germline V CDR1 and CDR2: SGHAT, FQNNGV. V lost 4 bases and J lost 5; bases outside the gene matches: 10. The CDR3 coding sequence is TGTGCCAGCAGCTCCTATCCGGGACAGGGGACGACTGAAGCTTTCTTT. It codes for CASSSYPGQGTTEAFF.

The rearrangement links TRBV23-1 to TRBJ2-1, with no clear D. TRBV23-1 is known as an ORF, though its function is uncertain. The CDR3 has 10 residues. The V end lost 3 bases, the J end lost 15 bases, and 9 bases lay between the germline ends. DNA of the CDR3: TGCGCCAGCAGTCAGTTATTCGGGTTCTTC. Translated, it gives CASSQLFGFF.

The chain links TRBV5-6 to TRBJ2-6; D remains ambiguous. The CDR3 has 16 amino acids. CDR1 and CDR2 from the germline V gene are SGHDT and YYEEEE. V was clipped by 3 bases and J by 2 bases, with 12 bases between them. This CDR3 reads CASSSLSSTGANVLTF. For the CDR3, the DNA is TGTGCCAGCAGCTCACTGTCGTCGACTGGGGCCAACGTCCTGACTTTC.

In this sample, this clone turned up once. V is TRBV4-1 and J is TRBJ2-5; D may correspond to TRBD1 or TRBD2 (5 bases each). The CDR3 contains 15 residues. CDR1 is MGHRA, CDR2 YSYEKL, per germline. V lost 0 bases to trimming and J lost 7 bases, with 15 bases between them. CDR3: CASSQEVGVLGTQYF. In DNA, the CDR3 is TGCGCCAGCAGCCAAGAGGTGGGGGTTCTGGGGACCCAGTACTTC.

V is TRBV11-2 and J is TRBJ2-1, with 9 bases matching TRBD2. The germline gives CDR1 SGHAT, CDR2 FQNNGV. The CDR3 contains 15 residues. The ends lost 6 bases at V and 9 bases at J; junction bases unmatched: 12. The CDR3 DNA is TGTGCCAGCAGACTGGGACTAGCCGCCTCGGGTGAGCAGTTCTTC. It specifies CASRLGLAASGEQFF.

The chain recombines TRBV2 with TRBJ2-7, with a possible D match to TRBD2 (6 bases). Germline V gives CDR1 SNHLY, CDR2 FYNNEI. The CDR3 loop spans 15 amino acids. V was pared by 6 bases and J by 6 bases, with 21 bases between. The CDR3 is CASRRSGSYTREQYF. The CDR3 nucleotides are TGTGCCAGCAGACGTAGCGGATCGTATACCCGCGAGCAGTACTTC. The full variable domain, rest sourced from reference TRBV2 and TRBJ2-7, is EPEVTQTPSHQVTQMGQEVILRCVPISNHLYFYWYRQILGQKVEFLVSFYNNEISEKSEIFDDQFSVERPDGSNFTLKIRSTKLEDSAMYFCASRRSGSYTREQYFGPGTRLTVT.

The chain uses TRBV25-1 and TRBJ2-5, with D unclear. The CDR3 totals 15 residues. V shed 2 bases and J shed 7 bases, with 17 bases lying between them. CDR1 is MGHDK, CDR2 SYGVNS, per germline. In DNA, the CDR3 is TGTGCCAGCAGTGAAGGGGAATCCCGTCTGGGGACCCAGTACTTC. Translating gives CASSEGESRLGTQYF.

The V and J genes are TRBV5-1 and TRBJ1-1, with D maybe TRBD1 (5 bases). The germline V gene has CDR1 SGHRS and CDR2 YFSETQ. V was pared by 3 bases and J by 5 bases, with 17 bases between. The CDR3 covers 15 residues. The CDR3 protein is CASSYGGAFGTEAFF. The CDR3 nucleotides read TGCGCCAGCAGCTACGGGGGAGCCTTCGGAACTGAAGCTTTCTTT.

This chain uses TRBV4-2 with TRBJ2-1; 12 positions agree with TRBD2. This CDR3 region has 18 residues. Germline V gene data show CDR1 as LGHNA and CDR2 as YNFKEQ. V lost 1 base and J lost 0; bases outside the gene matches: 4. The CDR3 protein is CASSQASGRESSYNEQFF. CDR3 in DNA: TGTGCCAGCAGCCAAGCTAGCGGGAGGGAAAGCTCCTACAATGAGCAGTTCTTC.

The rearrangement uses TRBV28 and TRBJ2-7, with 8 bases that match TRBD1. The trim removed 6 bases at V and 4 bases at J, leaving 14 bases unmatched. The germline gives CDR1 MDHEN, CDR2 SYDVKM. The CDR3 length is 16 residues. The CDR3 DNA is TGTGCCAGCAGCACCTCACAGACAGGGGCCTTATACGAGCAGTACTTC. Translating gives CASSTSQTGALYEQYF.

The V gene is TRBV5-6, the J gene TRBJ1-1, with D unresolved. V dropped 2 bases and J dropped 1 base, with 9 bases sitting between them. The CDR3 consists of 14 residues. CDR1 and CDR2 (germline): SGHDT, YYEEEE. CDR3 residues: CASSLDGTNTEAFF. CDR3 coding DNA: TGTGCCAGCAGCTTAGACGGAACGAACACTGAAGCTTTCTTT.

This chain uses TRBV5-4 with TRBJ2-7; TRBD1 aligns across 11 bases. Germline assignment: CDR1 SGHNT and CDR2 YYREEE (reference sequence). This CDR3 contains 15 residues. The trim removed 5 bases at V and 2 bases at J, leaving 6 bases unmatched. The CDR3 here is CASRAGTGGPYEQYF. The CDR3 coding sequence is TGTGCCAGCAGGGCTGGGACAGGGGGTCCCTACGAGCAGTACTTC.

The rearrangement links TRBV5-1 to TRBJ2-7; D is ambiguous. Trimming took 3 bases from V and 2 from J, leaving 15 bases between them. CDR3 length: 15 amino acids. CDR1 is SGHRS, CDR2 YFSETQ, per germline. For the CDR3, the DNA is TGCGCCAGCAGCTACGGAGCCGGCGGTGCCTACGAGCAGTACTTC. Its translation is CASSYGAGGAYEQYF.

The chain recombines TRBV11-2 with TRBJ2-7; D call uncertain. Germline CDR1 SGHAT, CDR2 FQNNGV. Trimming stripped 2 bases from V and 0 bases from J, with 8 bases between. CDR3 size: 14 residues. The CDR3 DNA reads as TGTGCCAGCAGCTTATATAAGGGCTCCTACGAGCAGTACTTC. Translating gives CASSLYKGSYEQYF.

This clone was recorded a few times. The rearrangement joins TRBV7-9 to TRBJ1-2; tentatively, D is TRBD1 (6 bases). V was clipped by 5 bases and J by 3 bases, with 10 bases between them. CDR3 size: 13 residues. Germline values: CDR1 SEHNR, CDR2 FQNEAQ (reference sequence). CDR3 region: CASSDGQHYGYTF. Here the CDR3 DNA reads TGTGCCAGCAGCGATGGACAGCACTATGGCTACACCTTC.

The gene calls are TRBV5-1 and TRBJ1-2; no clear D. This CDR3 spans 13 amino acids. Between the trimmed V and J ends, which lost 1 base and 5 bases, there was a span of 9 bases. Germline V CDR1 and CDR2: SGHRS, YFSETQ. CDR3 DNA: TGCGCCAGCAGCTTGAGGGATAGATATGGCTACACCTTC. This gives the protein CASSLRDRYGYTF.

The chain links TRBV6-6 to TRBJ2-2; no reliable D call. This CDR3 is built from 15 residues. The V and J ends lost 8 bases and 1 base respectively, with 14 bases between them. Germline V lookup: CDR1 MNHNY, CDR2 SVGAGI (reference sequence). CDR3 sequence: CASEYGSLNTGELFF. The CDR3 DNA sequence: TGTGCCAGCGAGTACGGATCACTGAACACCGGGGAGCTGTTTTTT.

This chain uses TRBV27 with TRBJ2-2; D gene unclear. V was pared by 3 bases and J by 5 bases, with 7 bases between. Germline assignment: CDR1 MNHEY and CDR2 SMNVEV (reference sequence). The length of the CDR3 is 13 residues. The CDR3 bases are TGTGCCAGCAGTTTCGGACGTACCGGGGAGCTGTTTTTT. As protein: CASSFGRTGELFF.